This T cell receptor beta chain comes out of a study of memory CD4+ T cells and cytomegalovirus serostatus. Across the study: Healthy Belgian adult donors included nine or ten CMV-positive and more than 20 CMV-negative people.

Generated by immunoSEQ multiplex PCR, the TCRdb table keeps only in-frame clones and is missing some. The repertoire holds some 30,000 clones, with approximately 76% as singletons. Single viable CD3+CD4+CD8-CD45RO+ cells were sorted as the memory CD4+ T cells. Total CD4+ T cells were enriched by CD4 positive selection. This CDR3 comprises 14 residues. From germline, CDR1 is SGHRS and CDR2 YFSETQ. V gave up 6 bases and J gave up 2 bases, with 13 bases separating them. The source is an adult in good health and CMV-seronegative. Some clones in this sample may be carry-over from other donors' samples. The chain is built from TRBV5-1 and TRBJ2-3; tentative D call: TRBD2 (6 bases). Sequencing was done on a sample of memory CD4+ T cells from blood. CDR3 coding DNA: TGCGCCAGCAATGCGGCGGGGCCCACAGATACGCAGTATTTT. Encoded protein: CASNAAGPTDTQYF.